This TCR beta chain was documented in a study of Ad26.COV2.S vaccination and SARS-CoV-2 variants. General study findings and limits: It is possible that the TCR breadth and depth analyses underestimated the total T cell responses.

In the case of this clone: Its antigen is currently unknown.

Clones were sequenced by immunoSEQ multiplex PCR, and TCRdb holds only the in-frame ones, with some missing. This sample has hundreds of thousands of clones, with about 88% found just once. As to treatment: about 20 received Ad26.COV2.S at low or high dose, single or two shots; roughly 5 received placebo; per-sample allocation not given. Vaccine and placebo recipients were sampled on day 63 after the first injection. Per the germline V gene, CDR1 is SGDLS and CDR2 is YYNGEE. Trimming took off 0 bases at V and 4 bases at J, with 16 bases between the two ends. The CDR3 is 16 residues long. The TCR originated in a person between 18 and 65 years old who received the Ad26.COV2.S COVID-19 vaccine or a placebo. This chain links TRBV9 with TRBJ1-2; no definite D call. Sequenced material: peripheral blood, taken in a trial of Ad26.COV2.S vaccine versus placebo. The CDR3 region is CASSVAGSRQLYGYTF. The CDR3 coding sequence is TGTGCCAGCAGCGTAGCGGGTTCCCGCCAACTCTATGGCTACACCTTC.